This entry lists 24 T cell receptor beta chains sequenced from one sample in a study of CD8 T cells in Susac syndrome. Random hexamers served to reverse transcribe roughly 0.45 to 1 ug RNA. One entry per CDR3 protein, called by TCRdb with MiXCR from the immunoSEQ multiplex PCR reads. Here the sample spans approximately 280,000 distinct CDR3 sequences, around 84% being singletons. Sequenced: CD8+ T cells from PBMCs. These receptors all stem from a human donor with multiple sclerosis.

V gene TRBV5-6 combines with J gene TRBJ2-3; 7 bases line up with TRBD1. This CDR3 region has 15 residues. V lost 4 bases and J lost 1; bases outside the gene matches: 6. CDR1 is SGHDT, CDR2 YYEEEE, per germline. In DNA, the CDR3 is TGTGCCAGCAGCCTAGGGGACAGCGGCACAGATACGCAGTATTTT. Translated: CASSLGDSGTDTQYF. Full variable domain (missing parts from reference TRBV5-6 and TRBJ2-3): DAGVTQSPTHLIKTRGQQVTLRCSPKSGHDTVSWYQQALGQGPQFIFQYYEEEERQRGNFPDRFSGHQFPNYSSELNVNALLLGDSALYLCASSLGDSGTDTQYFGPGTRLTVL.

The chain is built from TRBV5-4 and TRBJ2-3; 12 nucleotides agree with TRBD2. V gave up 9 bases and J gave up 3 bases; unmatched junction bases: 5. CDR3 length: 14 residues. CDR1 is SGHNT and CDR2 is YYREEE in the germline V gene (reference sequence). The CDR3 sequence: CAILAGGPTDTQYF. The CDR3 DNA reads TGTGCCATTCTAGCGGGAGGGCCAACAGATACGCAGTATTTT.

CDR3 nucleotide sequence: TGTGCCAGCAGCCCTTCTCTAGGACTAGCGGGAAACACCGGGGAGCTGTTTTTT. As protein: CASSPSLGLAGNTGELFF. The gene calls are TRBV13 and TRBJ2-2, with 12 bases lining up with TRBD2. This CDR3 region has 18 residues. Germline V gene sequence: CDR1 PRHDT, CDR2 FYEKMQ (reference sequence). V lost 5 bases, J lost 2 bases, and 9 bases stayed unmatched.

This chain connects TRBV19 to TRBJ2-7; TRBD1 matches at 7 bases. CDR1 and CDR2 (germline): LNHDA, SQIVND (reference sequence). CDR3 length: 10 amino acids. The CDR3 DNA sequence: TGTGCAACAGGGGACTACGAGCAGTACTTC. Its protein is CATGDYEQYF.

This clonotype was picked up a small number of times. The chain uses TRBV7-9 and TRBJ2-1; D gene uncertain. Deletions cut 0 bases from V and 0 bases from J, with 3 bases between. Looked up from germline, CDR1 is SEHNR and CDR2 is FQNEAQ (reference sequence). The CDR3 contains 14 residues. CDR3 in DNA: TGTGCCAGCAGCTTAGCGGGCTCCTACAATGAGCAGTTCTTC. Its translation: CASSLAGSYNEQFF.

This clonotype has just a few counts. The chain couples TRBV4-2 to TRBJ2-7; the D gene is possibly TRBD1 (5 bases). V lost 0 bases to trimming and J lost 4 bases, with 13 bases between them. The germline gives CDR1 LGHNA, CDR2 YNFKEQ. CDR3 size: 15 residues. CDR3 residues: CASSQEVTGLYEQYF. The CDR3 DNA reads as TGTGCCAGCAGCCAAGAGGTAACAGGTTTATACGAGCAGTACTTC.

This sequence joins TRBV30 and TRBJ2-1; D possibly corresponds to TRBD1 (6 bases). The CDR3 is made up of 12 amino acids. Trimming cost V 7 bases and J 3 bases, with 10 bases left between them. Germline V gives CDR1 GTSNPN, CDR2 SVGIG (reference sequence). CDR3 DNA sequence: TGTGCCTCCTGGACAGACTACAATGAGCAGTTCTTC. Amino acid sequence: CASWTDYNEQFF.

The genes are TRBV12-3 or TRBV12-4 and TRBJ1-5; D remains ambiguous. Trimming cost V 3 bases and J 5 bases, with 8 bases left between them. The CDR3 is made up of 13 amino acids. The CDR3 DNA is TGTGCCAGCAGTTTTAGGAGAGATCAGCCCCAGCATTTT. Its translation is CASSFRRDQPQHF.

The rearrangement joins TRBV27 to TRBJ1-4, with TRBD1 matching 10 bases. The CDR3 covers 15 residues. J gave up 5 bases and V 5 bases, and 5 bases lay outside the gene matches. CDR1 is MNHEY and CDR2 is SMNVEV in the germline V gene (reference sequence). DNA of the CDR3: TGTGCCAGCAGTACTCCGGGACAGGGGAATGAAAAACTGTTTTTT. Translating it yields CASSTPGQGNEKLFF.

This sequence joins TRBV7-8 and TRBJ1-1, with unresolved D. This CDR3 region has 13 residues. Germline V CDR1 and CDR2: SGHVS, FQNEAQ. V lost 5 bases and J 7 bases, leaving 14 bases between the germline ends. The CDR3 sequence: CASSRQHWGEAFF. The CDR3 nucleotides read TGTGCCAGCAGCCGCCAACATTGGGGTGAAGCTTTCTTT.

CDR3 coding DNA: TGTGCCAGCAGCTTGGTAAAGGCAGGGGATCAGCCCCAGCATTTT. It encodes CASSLVKAGDQPQHF. The chain has TRBV5-5 and TRBJ1-5, with D possibly matching TRBD1 (6 bases). V shed 0 bases and J shed 5 bases, with 12 bases lying between them. This CDR3 is built from 15 residues. Germline V CDR1 and CDR2: SGHKS, YYEKEE (reference sequence).

This chain connects TRBV12-3 or TRBV12-4 to TRBJ1-2; D possibly corresponds to TRBD1 (6 bases). There are 15 residues in the CDR3. The ends were cut back, 8 bases at V and 5 bases at J, with 21 bases in the middle. The DNA for the CDR3 is TGTGCCAGCGGGGGGGCTTTGGGGGATTCGTATGGCTACACCTTC. Translated, it gives CASGGALGDSYGYTF.

V gene TRBV30 combines with J gene TRBJ2-1; 8 bases match TRBD2. The CDR3 covers 16 residues. Germline trimming cut 1 base from V and 12 bases from J; bases unmatched to any gene: 17. Germline values: CDR1 GTSNPN, CDR2 SVGIG (reference sequence). CDR3 in amino acids: CAWSGMTPIAGGGQFF. The CDR3 nucleotides are TGTGCCTGGAGTGGTATGACCCCTATCGCGGGGGGTGGGCAGTTCTTC.

V is TRBV9 and J is TRBJ2-5, with TRBD2 identical over 9 bases. Germline V gives CDR1 SGDLS, CDR2 YYNGEE. V dropped 3 bases and J dropped 4; count of bases not matched to a gene: 4. The CDR3 sequence is 14 residues long. The CDR3 DNA is TGTGCCAGCAGCGGGGGCGGGAGGGGAGAGACCCAGTACTTC. This translates into CASSGGGRGETQYF.

The chain recombines TRBV7-8 with TRBJ1-5; D gene unclear. Germline V gene data show CDR1 as SGHVS and CDR2 as FQNEAQ. There are 16 residues in the CDR3. The ends were cut back, 5 bases at V and 0 bases at J, with 14 bases in the middle. In DNA, the CDR3 is TGTGCCAGCAGCCTATCCGACGGCTATAGCAATCAGCCCCAGCATTTT. The encoded protein is CASSLSDGYSNQPQHF.

This chain joins TRBV11-2 and TRBJ2-7, with D maybe TRBD1 (5 bases). V was trimmed by 0 bases and J by 3 bases, leaving 9 bases between them. This CDR3 region has 14 residues. Germline CDR1 is SGHAT and CDR2 is FQNNGV. The CDR3 loop is CASSLEWGGYEQYF. CDR3 nucleotide sequence: TGTGCCAGCAGCTTAGAATGGGGCGGCTACGAGCAGTACTTC.

This clonotype was seen once. The chain employs TRBV9 and TRBJ2-1; no definite D call. The CDR3 spans 15 residues. V gave up 0 bases and J gave up 10 bases, with 17 bases separating them. CDR1 and CDR2 from the germline V gene are SGDLS and YYNGEE. DNA of the CDR3: TGTGCCAGCAGCGTAGCTCGCGGAATAACGGAGGAGCAGTTCTTC. This encodes CASSVARGITEEQFF.

The V call is TRBV6-5, the J call TRBJ1-2; D remains ambiguous. From germline, CDR1 is MNHEY and CDR2 SVGAGI. V was clipped by 4 bases and J by 5 bases, with 20 bases between them. The length of the CDR3 is 16 residues. CDR3 amino acids: CASSSRRGIVGYGYTF. The CDR3 DNA follows: TGTGCCAGCAGTTCCCGTCGTGGCATTGTAGGGTATGGCTACACCTTC.

The J gene is TRBJ2-1, the V gene TRBV4-1, with 12 bases that match TRBD2. The germline gives CDR1 MGHRA, CDR2 YSYEKL. Trimming removed 2 bases from V and 8 bases from J; junction bases left unmatched: 19. This CDR3 is 20 amino acids long. CDR3 nucleotides: TGCGCCAGCAGCCAACTGAGCCCCTCTAGCGGGAGGGCCCTCCCAGATGAGCAGTTCTTC. Translated: CASSQLSPSSGRALPDEQFF.

V is TRBV30 and J is TRBJ2-2, with TRBD1 matching over 9 bases. Germline lookup yields CDR1 GTSNPN and CDR2 SVGIG (reference sequence). The trim removed 4 bases at V and 3 bases at J, leaving 6 bases unmatched. The CDR3 contains 15 residues. The CDR3 DNA reads TGTGCCTGGACCACAGGGGGCTTAGACACCGGGGAGCTGTTTTTT. It codes for CAWTTGGLDTGELFF.

The chain employs TRBV5-4 and TRBJ2-7; 7 nucleotides line up with TRBD1. Germline CDR1 is SGHNT and CDR2 is YYREEE (reference sequence). Trimming took 6 bases from V and 1 from J; bases not matched to a gene: 4. CDR3 length equals 13 residues. CDR3 DNA sequence: TGTGCCAGCATGACGGACAGGTCCTACGAGCAGTACTTC. It encodes CASMTDRSYEQYF.

This clonotype showed up just a few times. The chain links TRBV6-1 to TRBJ2-7; D remains ambiguous. Trimming took 4 bases from V and 3 from J, leaving 7 bases between them. The CDR3 has 12 amino acids. Germline CDR1 MNHNS, CDR2 SASEGT. In DNA form, the CDR3 reads TGTGCCAGCAGTGTTTACAGCTACGAGCAGTACTTC. The encoded protein is CASSVYSYEQYF.

The V gene is TRBV6-5, the J gene TRBJ1-1; perhaps TRBD1 as D (5 bases). The V gene lost 3 bases and the J gene lost 1 base, with 12 bases spanning the gap. This CDR3 spans 15 amino acids. Germline-derived CDR1 and CDR2 are MNHEY and SVGAGI. The CDR3 DNA is TGTGCCAGCAGTTATGGGGCGGTTTCGAACACTGAAGCTTTCTTT. Encoded protein: CASSYGAVSNTEAFF.

In its sample, this clonotype was seen a few times. This chain links TRBV5-1 with TRBJ2-7; possibly TRBD1 for D (7 bases). Germline CDR1 is SGHRS and CDR2 is YFSETQ. Trimming left V 4 bases short and J 5 bases short, with 16 bases between. The CDR3 extends over 14 amino acids. CDR3 protein: CASSPRQGGNEQYF. The CDR3 DNA reads TGCGCCAGCAGCCCGCGACAGGGAGGAAACGAGCAGTACTTC. Based on the CDR3 plus reference TRBV5-1 and TRBJ2-7, the full variable domain is KAGVTQTPRYLIKTRGQQVTLSCSPISGHRSVSWYQQTPGQGLQFLFEYFSETQRNKGNFPGRFSGRQFSNSRSEMNVSTLELGDSALYLCASSPRQGGNEQYFGPGTRLTVT.